This T cell receptor (beta chain) derives from a study of T cells after yellow fever vaccination. Background on the study: SMART-Seq v4 Ultra Low Input prepared the low-cell-number fractions.

Study-wide results and limits: There was a possibility that FACS-sorted repertoires contained abundant clonotypes contaminating from the bulk population. Most clones from primary vaccination resurfaced after the booster (96% CD4, around 90% CD8).

This CDR3 has 15 residues. Germline trimming cut 4 bases from V and 1 base from J; bases unmatched to any gene: 6. The V gene's germline CDR1 is MGHDK and CDR2 SYGVNS. A single record per CDR3 protein comes from TCRdb applying MiXCR to the 5' RACE reads. The sample lists fewer than 350,000 distinct CDR3 sequences; 8.7% were seen once. Points on this clonotype: Its antigen is still unknown.

The clonotype originates from a man younger than 35 who received the YFV17D yellow fever vaccine. The sequencing used PBMCs, collected on the day of the first yellow fever vaccination. The chain combines TRBV25-1 with TRBJ1-1, with 7 bases that match TRBD1. The CDR3 coding sequence is TGTGCCAGCAGTGGACAGGGTAGGGGGAACACTGAAGCTTTCTTT. Amino acid sequence: CASSGQGRGNTEAFF. Full variable domain (outside the CDR3, taken from reference TRBV25-1 and TRBJ1-1): EADIYQTPRYLVIGTGKKITLECSQTMGHDKMYWYQQDPGMELHLIHYSYGVNSTEKGDLSSESTVSRIRTEHFPLTLESARPSHTSQYLCASSGQGRGNTEAFFGQGTRLTVV.